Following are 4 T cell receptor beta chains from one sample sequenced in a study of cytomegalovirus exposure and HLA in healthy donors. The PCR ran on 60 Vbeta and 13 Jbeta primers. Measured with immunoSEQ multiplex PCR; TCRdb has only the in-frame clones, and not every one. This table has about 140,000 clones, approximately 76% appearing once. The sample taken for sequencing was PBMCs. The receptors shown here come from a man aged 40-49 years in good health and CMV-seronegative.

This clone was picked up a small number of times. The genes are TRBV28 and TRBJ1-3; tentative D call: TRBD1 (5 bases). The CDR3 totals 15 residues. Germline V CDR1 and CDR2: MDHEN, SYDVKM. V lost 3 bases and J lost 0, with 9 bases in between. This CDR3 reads CASSFRGLSGNTIYF. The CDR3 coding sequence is TGTGCCAGCAGTTTTAGGGGCCTCTCTGGAAACACCATATATTTT.

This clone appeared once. Written as DNA, the CDR3 is TGTGCCAGCAGCTTAGCTGGTCGAGGGGACAGGGCAGATACGCAGTATTTT. Translation: CASSLAGRGDRADTQYF. The V gene is TRBV7-6, the J gene TRBJ2-3; 9 bases map to TRBD1. The junction had 8 bases not matched to a gene; V was cut back by 0 bases and J by 4 bases. Germline-derived CDR1 and CDR2 are SGHVS and FNYEAQ. The CDR3 is 17 amino acids.

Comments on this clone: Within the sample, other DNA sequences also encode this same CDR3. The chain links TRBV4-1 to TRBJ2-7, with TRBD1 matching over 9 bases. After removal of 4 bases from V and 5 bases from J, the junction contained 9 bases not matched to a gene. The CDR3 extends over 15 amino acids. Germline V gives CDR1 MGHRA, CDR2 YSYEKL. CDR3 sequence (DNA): TGCGCCAGCAGCCTAGCCGGGACAGGGTACAACGAGCAGTACTTC. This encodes CASSLAGTGYNEQYF.

This CDR3 reads CASSPFSGATYEQYF. The CDR3 coding sequence is TGTGCCAGCAGCCCCTTTAGCGGGGCAACCTACGAGCAGTACTTC. The chain joins TRBV27 to TRBJ2-7; the match to TRBD2 covers 8 bases. Losses at the gene ends were 6 bases for V and 2 bases for J; bases not matched to a gene: 9. Germline assignment: CDR1 MNHEY and CDR2 SMNVEV (reference sequence). The CDR3 totals 15 residues.